A single sample gave rise to the 9 T cell receptor beta chains below, sequenced in a study of T cell responses to AZD1222 COVID-19 vaccine (dated by TCRdb to about 2021). The sample's time point label, in plain terms: baseline before first vaccination. Libraries were constructed by the immunoSEQ multiplex PCR assay. Not all clones reach the TCRdb copy of this immuneACCESS table, which keeps in-frame sequences only. Checked studies attribute under half of the gap to unresolved V genes and leave the rest unexplained. In this sample the table shows 110,000 or so clones, more than 70% of which occur a single time. The top ten constitute 7% to 10% of the sample. The specimen was peripheral blood, collected on day 0 of AZD1222 vaccination. Every receptor here comes from an adult in good health.

This chain connects TRBV18 to TRBJ1-1; 7 positions agree with TRBD1. The CDR3 contains 14 residues. Trimming cost V 5 bases and J 1 base; bases outside gene matches: 4. The germline V gene has CDR1 KGHSH and CDR2 LQKENI. The CDR3 DNA reads TGTGCCAGCTCAACCGGGACAGCGAACACTGAAGCTTTCTTT. This translates into CASSTGTANTEAFF.

This chain links TRBV19 with TRBJ2-6; D unclear. The germline V gene has CDR1 LNHDA and CDR2 SQIVND (reference sequence). V was clipped by 7 bases and J by 4 bases, with 17 bases between them. The CDR3 consists of 16 residues. The DNA for the CDR3 is TGTGCCAGTAATACCCCGGGCCCTCGGGGGGCCAACGTCCTGACTTTC. It is translated as CASNTPGPRGANVLTF.

The chain joins TRBV5-1 to TRBJ2-7; tentatively, D is TRBD1 (6 bases). Trimming left V 3 bases short and J 4 bases short, with 11 bases between. The CDR3 consists of 13 residues. Germline CDR1 SGHRS, CDR2 YFSETQ. The CDR3 spells CASSWDNSYEQYF. The CDR3 DNA sequence: TGCGCCAGCAGCTGGGACAACAGTTACGAGCAGTACTTC.

The gene calls are TRBV29-1 and TRBJ1-4; maybe TRBD1 (5 bases). V was pared by 7 bases and J by 5 bases, with 11 bases between. The germline V gene encodes CDR1 SQVTM and CDR2 ANQGSEA. This CDR3 is 12 amino acids long. CDR3 nucleotide sequence: TGCAGCGGCGGTGGACAAAATGAAAAACTGTTTTTT. Its translation is CSGGGQNEKLFF.

This rearrangement joins TRBV6-5 to TRBJ1-5; TRBD1 aligns across 10 bases. Germline V gene sequence: CDR1 MNHEY, CDR2 SVGAGI. After removal of 7 bases from V and 9 bases from J, the junction contained 9 bases not matched to a gene. This CDR3 contains 14 residues. This CDR3 reads CASTPGQGDRPQHF. The CDR3 DNA sequence: TGTGCCAGCACTCCTGGACAGGGGGATCGGCCCCAGCATTTT.

V usage is TRBV12-3 or TRBV12-4 and J usage is TRBJ1-1; unclear D gene. The CDR3 sequence is 13 residues long. Deletions cut 5 bases from V and 2 bases from J, with 9 bases between. Here the CDR3 DNA reads TGTGCCAGCAGTCTGGGGAGTAACACTGAAGCTTTCTTT. Its protein product is CASSLGSNTEAFF.

On this clone: This CDR3 is also generated by other DNA sequences in the sample. The chain combines TRBV5-4 with TRBJ2-2, with 13 bases lining up with TRBD2. The CDR3 spans 16 residues. The J segment lost 7 bases and the V segment lost 4 bases, leaving 7 bases of the junction unmatched. Germline V CDR1 and CDR2: SGHNT, YYREEE (reference sequence). The CDR3 loop reads CASSIGLAGVDGELFF. CDR3 coding DNA: TGTGCCAGCAGCATTGGACTAGCGGGAGTCGACGGGGAGCTGTTTTTT.

The chain is built from TRBV25-1 and TRBJ2-3; D unclear. The CDR3 spans 13 residues. The germline CDR1 and CDR2 sequences are MGHDK and SYGVNS. V lost 1 base and J 1 base, leaving 3 bases between the germline ends. For the CDR3, the DNA is TGTGCCAGCAGTGAATCGGGCACAGATACGCAGTATTTT. Its protein is CASSESGTDTQYF.

V and J are TRBV7-8 and TRBJ1-1; the match to TRBD1 covers 7 bases. CDR3 length equals 13 residues. Per germline, CDR1 SGHVS and CDR2 FQNEAQ. V gave up 5 bases and J gave up 1 base; unmatched junction bases: 1. The CDR3 here is CASSRQGNTEAFF. The CDR3 bases are TGTGCCAGCAGCAGACAGGGGAACACTGAAGCTTTCTTT.